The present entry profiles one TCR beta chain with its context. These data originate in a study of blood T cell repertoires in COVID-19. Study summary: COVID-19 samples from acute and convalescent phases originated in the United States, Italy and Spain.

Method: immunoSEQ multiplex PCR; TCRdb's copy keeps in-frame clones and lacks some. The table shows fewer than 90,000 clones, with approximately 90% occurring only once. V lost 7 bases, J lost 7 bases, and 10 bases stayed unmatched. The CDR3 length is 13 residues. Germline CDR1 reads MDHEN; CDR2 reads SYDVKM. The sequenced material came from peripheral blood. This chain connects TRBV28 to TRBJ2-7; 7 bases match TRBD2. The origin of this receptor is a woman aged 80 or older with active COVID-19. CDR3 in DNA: TGTGCCAGCACCCGCGGACTAGTTTATGAGCAGTACTTC. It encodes CASTRGLVYEQYF.